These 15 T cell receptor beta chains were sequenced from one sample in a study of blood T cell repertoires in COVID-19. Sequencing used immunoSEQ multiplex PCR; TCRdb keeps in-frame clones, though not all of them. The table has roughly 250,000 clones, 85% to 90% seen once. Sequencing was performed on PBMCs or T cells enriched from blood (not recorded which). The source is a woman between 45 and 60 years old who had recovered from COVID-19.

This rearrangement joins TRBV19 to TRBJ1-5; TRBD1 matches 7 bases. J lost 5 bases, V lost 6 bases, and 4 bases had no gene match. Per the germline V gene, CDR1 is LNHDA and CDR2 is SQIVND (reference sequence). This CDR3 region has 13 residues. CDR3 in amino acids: CASSYTGDQPQHF. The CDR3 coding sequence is TGTGCCAGTAGCTACACAGGGGATCAGCCCCAGCATTTT.

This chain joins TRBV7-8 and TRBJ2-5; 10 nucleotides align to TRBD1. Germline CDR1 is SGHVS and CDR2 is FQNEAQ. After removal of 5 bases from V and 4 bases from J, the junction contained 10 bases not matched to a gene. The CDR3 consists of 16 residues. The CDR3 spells CASSPRQGALGETQYF. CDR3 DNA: TGTGCCAGCAGCCCCCGACAGGGGGCGTTAGGAGAGACCCAGTACTTC.

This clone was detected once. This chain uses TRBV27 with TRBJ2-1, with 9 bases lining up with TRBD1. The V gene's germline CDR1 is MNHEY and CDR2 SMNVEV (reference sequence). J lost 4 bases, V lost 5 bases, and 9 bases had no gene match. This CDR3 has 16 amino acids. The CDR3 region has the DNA TGTGCCAGCAGTCCCTCCGGGACAGGGATATACAATGAGCAGTTCTTC. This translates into CASSPSGTGIYNEQFF.

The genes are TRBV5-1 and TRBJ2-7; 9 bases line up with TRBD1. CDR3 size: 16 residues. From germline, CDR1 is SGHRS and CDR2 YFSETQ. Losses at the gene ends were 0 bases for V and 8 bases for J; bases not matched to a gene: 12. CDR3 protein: CASSLGPGQGSFKQYF. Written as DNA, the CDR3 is TGCGCCAGCAGCTTGGGGCCGGGACAGGGATCTTTTAAGCAGTACTTC.

For the CDR3, the DNA is TGTGCCAGCAGGACAGGGCCGAACACTGAAGCTTTCTTT. It codes for CASRTGPNTEAFF. The rearrangement links TRBV7-2 to TRBJ1-1, with 7 bases fitting TRBD1. Germline V gene sequence: CDR1 SGHTA, CDR2 FQGNSA. The ends lost 6 bases at V and 1 base at J; junction bases unmatched: 2. CDR3 length equals 13 residues.

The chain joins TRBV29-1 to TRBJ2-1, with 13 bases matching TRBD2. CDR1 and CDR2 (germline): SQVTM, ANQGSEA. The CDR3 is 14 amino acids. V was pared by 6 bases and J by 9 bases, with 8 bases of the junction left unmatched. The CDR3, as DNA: TGCAGCGTCGGACGGACTAGCGGGAGTATTGAGCAGTTCTTC. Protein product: CSVGRTSGSIEQFF.

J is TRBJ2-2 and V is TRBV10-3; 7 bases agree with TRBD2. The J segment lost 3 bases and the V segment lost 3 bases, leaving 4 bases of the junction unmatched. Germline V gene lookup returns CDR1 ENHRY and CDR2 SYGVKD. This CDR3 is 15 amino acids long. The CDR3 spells CAISEGLADTGELFF. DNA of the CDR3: TGTGCCATCAGTGAAGGTCTAGCGGACACCGGGGAGCTGTTTTTT.

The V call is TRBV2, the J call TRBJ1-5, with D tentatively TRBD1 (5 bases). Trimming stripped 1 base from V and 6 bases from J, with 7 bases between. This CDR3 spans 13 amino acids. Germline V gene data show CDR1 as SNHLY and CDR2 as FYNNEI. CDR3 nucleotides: TGTGCCAGCAGTGAAGATCAGGGTCAGCCCCAGCATTTT. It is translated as CASSEDQGQPQHF.

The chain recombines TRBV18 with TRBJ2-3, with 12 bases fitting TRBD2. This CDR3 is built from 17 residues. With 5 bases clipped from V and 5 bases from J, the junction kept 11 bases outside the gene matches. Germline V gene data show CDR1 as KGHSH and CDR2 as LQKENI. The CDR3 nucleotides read TGTGCCAGCTCAACCGGGAGACTAGCGGGAGAAGTAGATACGCAGTATTTT. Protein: CASSTGRLAGEVDTQYF.

The CDR3 reads CASSFLADYEQYF. Written as DNA, the CDR3 is TGCGCCAGCAGCTTCCTAGCGGATTACGAGCAGTACTTC. The chain joins TRBV5-1 to TRBJ2-7, with TRBD2 matching 7 bases. Trimming at V came to 2 bases and at J to 4 bases, leaving 3 bases not matched to a gene. This CDR3 comprises 13 residues. Germline CDR1 and CDR2: SGHRS and YFSETQ.

Here the CDR3 DNA reads TGTGCCTGGAGTCCCGGGACAGCCACCGACGAGCAGTACTTC. It is translated as CAWSPGTATDEQYF. V is TRBV30 and J is TRBJ2-7; TRBD1 agrees at 7 bases. Germline trimming cut 2 bases from V and 5 bases from J; bases unmatched to any gene: 9. CDR1 is GTSNPN and CDR2 is SVGIG in the germline V gene (reference sequence). This CDR3 is 14 amino acids long.

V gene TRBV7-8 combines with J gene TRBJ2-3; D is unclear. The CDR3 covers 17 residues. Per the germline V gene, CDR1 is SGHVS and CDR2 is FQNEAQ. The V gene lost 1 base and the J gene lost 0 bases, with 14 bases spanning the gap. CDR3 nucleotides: TGTGCCAGCAGCTTAGGTATTCGAAGCTCTAGCACAGATACGCAGTATTTT. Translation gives CASSLGIRSSSTDTQYF.

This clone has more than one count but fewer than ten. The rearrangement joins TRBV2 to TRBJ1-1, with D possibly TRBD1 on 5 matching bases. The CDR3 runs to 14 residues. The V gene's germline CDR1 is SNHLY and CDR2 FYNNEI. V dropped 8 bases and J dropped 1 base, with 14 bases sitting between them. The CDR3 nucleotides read TGTGCCAGCTTCCGTGGGACTCAGAACACTGAAGCTTTCTTT. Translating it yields CASFRGTQNTEAFF.

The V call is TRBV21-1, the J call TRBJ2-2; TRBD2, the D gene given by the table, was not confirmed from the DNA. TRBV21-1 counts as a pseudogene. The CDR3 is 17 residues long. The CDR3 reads CASRAGFHLFDTGELFF. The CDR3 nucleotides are TGTGCCAGCAGGGCGGGGTTTCATCTCTTCGACACCGGGGAGCTGTTTTTT.

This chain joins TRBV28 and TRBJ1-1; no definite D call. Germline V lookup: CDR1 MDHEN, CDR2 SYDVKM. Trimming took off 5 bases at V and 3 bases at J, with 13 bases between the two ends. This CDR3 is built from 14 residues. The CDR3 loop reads CASSLRATDTEAFF. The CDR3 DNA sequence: TGTGCCAGCAGTCTGCGGGCGACGGACACTGAAGCTTTCTTT.